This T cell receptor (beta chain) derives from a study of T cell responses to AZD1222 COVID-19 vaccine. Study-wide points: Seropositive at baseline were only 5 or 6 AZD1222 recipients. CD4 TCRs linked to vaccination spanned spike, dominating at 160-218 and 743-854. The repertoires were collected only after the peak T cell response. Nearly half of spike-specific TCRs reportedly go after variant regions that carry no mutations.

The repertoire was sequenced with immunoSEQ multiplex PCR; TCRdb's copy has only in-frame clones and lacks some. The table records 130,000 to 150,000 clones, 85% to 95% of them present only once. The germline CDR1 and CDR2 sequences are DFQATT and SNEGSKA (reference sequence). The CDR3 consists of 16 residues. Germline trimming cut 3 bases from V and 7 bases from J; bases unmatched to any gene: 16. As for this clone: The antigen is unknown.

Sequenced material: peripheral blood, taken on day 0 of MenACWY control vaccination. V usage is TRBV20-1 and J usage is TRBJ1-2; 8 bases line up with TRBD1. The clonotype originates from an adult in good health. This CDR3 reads CSASIPSRQGAAGYTF. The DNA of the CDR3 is TGCAGTGCTAGTATTCCCTCTCGGCAGGGGGCGGCTGGCTACACCTTC.